Following are 21 T cell receptor beta chains from one sample sequenced in a study of blood T cell repertoires in COVID-19. Only in-frame clones appear in the TCRdb table, and some are missing; sequencing was by immunoSEQ multiplex PCR. The sample shows 96,000 or so clones, 81% of them seen only once. The specimen sequenced was peripheral blood. These receptors were taken from an elderly man with COVID-19, enrolled during active disease.

CDR3 residues: CASSDSGTNSYEQYF. Written as DNA, the CDR3 is TGTGCCAGCAGCGATTCCGGGACAAACTCCTACGAGCAGTACTTC. This rearrangement joins TRBV27 to TRBJ2-7; D perhaps matches TRBD1 (6 bases). The CDR3 is 15 residues long. The germline gives CDR1 MNHEY, CDR2 SMNVEV (reference sequence). Trimming took off 6 bases at V and 0 bases at J, with 15 bases between the two ends.

The chain is built from TRBV4-2 and TRBJ1-2; 12 bases match TRBD1. V shed 2 bases, J shed 4 bases, and the junction held 11 bases outside the gene matches. Germline assignment: CDR1 LGHNA and CDR2 YNFKEQ. This CDR3 has 18 residues. This chain's CDR3 is CASSQRPGQGAIGYGYTF. The CDR3 DNA reads as TGTGCCAGCAGCCAAAGACCGGGACAGGGGGCTATAGGCTATGGCTACACCTTC.

The CDR3 here is CASSEISVWSGTGRKEAFF. In nucleotides, the CDR3 is TGTGCCAGCAGTGAAATTTCGGTATGGTCCGGGACTGGACGTAAAGAAGCTTTCTTT. The rearrangement links TRBV6-1 to TRBJ1-1; weak D call: TRBD1 (5 bases). The germline CDR1 and CDR2 sequences are MNHNS and SASEGT. There are 19 residues in the CDR3. Trimming pared 2 bases from V and 8 bases from J, leaving 30 bases between.

This clone was found a few times. The chain uses TRBV5-1 and TRBJ2-5, with TRBD1 matching 8 bases. CDR3 size: 13 residues. CDR1 and CDR2 (germline): SGHRS, YFSETQ. The V gene end was trimmed by 7 bases and the J gene end by 5 bases; junction bases not matched to a gene: 7. In nucleotides, the CDR3 is TGCGCCAGCGGCAGACAGGGGCAGGAGACCCAGTACTTC. This sequence encodes CASGRQGQETQYF.

The chain uses TRBV27 and TRBJ1-1; D may be TRBD1 (5 bases). CDR1 is MNHEY and CDR2 is SMNVEV in the germline V gene (reference sequence). Trimming stripped 8 bases from V and 1 base from J, with 20 bases between. The CDR3 is 16 residues long. The DNA for the CDR3 is TGTGCCAGCGGAAGGGAGGTTGGGGCATCGAACACTGAAGCTTTCTTT. Translation: CASGREVGASNTEAFF.

The chain combines TRBV18 with TRBJ2-1; TRBD1 aligns across 8 bases. Trimming cost V 6 bases and J 7 bases; bases outside gene matches: 2. CDR1 and CDR2 (germline): KGHSH, LQKENI. The CDR3 is 12 amino acids. The CDR3 nucleotides read TGTGCCAGCTCCCACAGGGGGAATGAGCAGTTCTTC. It translates to CASSHRGNEQFF. The full variable domain, in which reference TRBV18 and TRBJ2-1 provide the parts outside the CDR3, is NAGVMQNPRHLVRRRGQEARLRCSPMKGHSHVYWYRQLPEEGLKFMVYLQKENIIDESGMPKERFSAEFPKEGPSILRIQQVVRGDSAAYFCASSHRGNEQFFGPGTRLTVL.

This clone appeared many times. The CDR3 DNA follows: TGTGCCAGCAGGGAGAACCTTCTTTATGGCTACACCTTC. Protein: CASRENLLYGYTF. V usage is TRBV28 and J usage is TRBJ1-2; D gene uncertain. The CDR3 has 13 amino acids. The V gene's germline CDR1 is MDHEN and CDR2 SYDVKM. V was clipped by 6 bases and J by 5 bases, with 13 bases between them.

The gene calls are TRBV24-1 and TRBJ2-1; TRBD2 agrees at 10 bases. This CDR3 is built from 17 residues. CDR1 and CDR2 from the germline V gene are KGHDR and SFDVKD. V lost 3 bases and J lost 1; bases outside the gene matches: 5. The CDR3 is CATSDVASGRSYNEQFF. The CDR3 nucleotides are TGTGCCACCAGTGATGTGGCTAGCGGGAGATCCTACAATGAGCAGTTCTTC.

V usage is TRBV7-3 and J usage is TRBJ2-7, with D possibly TRBD2 on 5 matching bases. CDR3 length equals 16 residues. Trimming cost V 5 bases and J 1 base, with 18 bases left between them. Germline-derived CDR1 and CDR2 are SGHTA and FQGTGA. CDR3 loop: CASSPTPGLRSYEQYF. The CDR3 region has the DNA TGTGCCAGCAGCCCCACACCAGGACTGAGATCCTACGAGCAGTACTTC.

The chain carries TRBV4-3 and TRBJ1-5; no clear D. Trimming took off 0 bases at V and 6 bases at J, with 6 bases between the two ends. Germline V lookup: CDR1 LGHNA, CDR2 YSLEER. The length of the CDR3 is 13 residues. This chain's CDR3 is CASSQESSQPQHF. DNA of the CDR3: TGCGCCAGCAGCCAAGAATCCAGTCAGCCCCAGCATTTT.

V and J are TRBV5-4 and TRBJ2-2; TRBD2 agrees at 11 bases. Germline CDR1 reads SGHNT; CDR2 reads YYREEE (reference sequence). Trimming took 4 bases from V and 2 from J; bases not matched to a gene: 4. The CDR3 length is 16 residues. Here the CDR3 reads CASSVGLAANTGELFF. Written as DNA, the CDR3 is TGTGCCAGCAGCGTGGGACTAGCGGCCAACACCGGGGAGCTGTTTTTT.

The chain's CDR3 is CASNNPGVNQPQHF. CDR3 nucleotide sequence: TGTGCCAGTAATAATCCCGGGGTGAATCAGCCCCAGCATTTT. V is TRBV19 and J is TRBJ1-5; D gene ambiguous. This CDR3 is 14 amino acids long. Between the trimmed V and J ends, which lost 7 bases and 4 bases, there was a span of 14 bases. CDR1 and CDR2 from the germline V gene are LNHDA and SQIVND (reference sequence).

The V gene is TRBV12-3 or TRBV12-4, the J gene TRBJ1-1; no reliable D call. Trimming stripped 4 bases from V and 9 bases from J, with 9 bases between. The CDR3 has 11 amino acids. The CDR3 region is CASSSLSKAFF. In DNA form, the CDR3 reads TGTGCCAGCAGTTCTCTGTCTAAAGCTTTCTTT.

The rearrangement links TRBV5-4 to TRBJ2-7; no clear D. CDR1 is SGHNT and CDR2 is YYREEE in the germline V gene (reference sequence). Between the trimmed V and J ends, which lost 4 bases and 3 bases, there was a span of 11 bases. This CDR3 spans 13 amino acids. CDR3 residues: CASSNPTDYEQYF. For the CDR3, the DNA is TGTGCCAGCAGCAACCCCACAGACTACGAGCAGTACTTC.

Worth noting for this clone: An end of the junction does not agree with germline; a read error may underlie this. The chain has TRBV5-1 and TRBJ2-3, with 10 bases identical to TRBD2. The CDR3 sequence is 15 residues long. The germline V gene has CDR1 SGHRS and CDR2 YFSETQ. CDR3 DNA: TGCGCCAGCAGCCCGAGGGGGACTAGCGACACTCCGCCGAATTTT. It codes for CASSPRGTSDTPPNF.

This clone was recorded once. Mismatch with germline at one junction end may stem from a read error. The chain uses TRBV27 and TRBJ1-2; TRBD1 aligns across 7 bases. This CDR3 has 12 amino acids. Germline V CDR1 and CDR2: MNHEY, SMNVEV (reference sequence). The CDR3 DNA follows: TGCGCCAGCAGTTACAGGGGTTGGGGCTACACCTTC. It specifies CASSYRGWGYTF.

V and J are TRBV19 and TRBJ1-1, with 7 bases fitting TRBD1. This CDR3 has 16 residues. The ends lost 8 bases at V and 3 bases at J; junction bases unmatched: 15. CDR1 and CDR2 (germline): LNHDA, SQIVND (reference sequence). CDR3 nucleotide sequence: TGTGCCAGTTCCCGACAGGGACGAGGGAGAGACACTGAAGCTTTCTTT. Amino acid sequence: CASSRQGRGRDTEAFF.

This clone showed up just a few times. J is TRBJ1-5 and V is TRBV4-1; weak D call: TRBD1 (5 bases). Between the trimmed V and J ends, which lost 1 base and 3 bases, there was a span of 7 bases. The germline V gene has CDR1 MGHRA and CDR2 YSYEKL. This CDR3 comprises 14 residues. As DNA, the CDR3 is TGCGCCAGCAGCCAAGGACAGATCAATCAGCCCCAGCATTTT. It yields the protein CASSQGQINQPQHF.

This sequence joins TRBV19 and TRBJ2-3; 8 bases agree with TRBD2. The CDR3 runs to 16 residues. The J segment lost 5 bases and the V segment lost 8 bases, leaving 15 bases of the junction unmatched. Germline lookup yields CDR1 LNHDA and CDR2 SQIVND (reference sequence). The CDR3 bases are TGTGCCAGTCCCCCCCCGGGCGGGGGGCTGTTAGATACGCAGTATTTT. Its protein is CASPPPGGGLLDTQYF.

The V and J genes are TRBV25-1 and TRBJ2-2; D uncertain. CDR3 length: 13 amino acids. Germline CDR1 MGHDK, CDR2 SYGVNS. V lost 3 bases to trimming and J lost 4 bases, with 6 bases between them. The chain's CDR3 is CASSDRTTGELFF. CDR3 DNA: TGTGCCAGCAGTGACAGAACCACCGGGGAGCTGTTTTTT.

The chain has TRBV19 and TRBJ1-4; 8 bases line up with TRBD1. The germline gives CDR1 LNHDA, CDR2 SQIVND (reference sequence). The CDR3 consists of 16 residues. With V trimmed by 3 bases and J by 2 bases, 5 bases remained unmatched. The CDR3 is CASSMTSGGTNEKLFF. The DNA for the CDR3 is TGTGCCAGTAGTATGACATCAGGGGGCACTAATGAAAAACTGTTTTTT.